This T cell receptor beta chain was retrieved from a study of T cell responses to AZD1222 COVID-19 vaccine. General observations from the study: Most donors were white British, females outnumbered males, and clonal diversity was possibly underestimated.

This clone has just one count. Its antigen remains unknown. Trimming at V came to 0 bases and at J to 2 bases, leaving 4 bases not matched to a gene. Germline loops: CDR1 SGDLS, CDR2 YYNGEE. CDR3 length equals 15 residues. Assay used: immunoSEQ multiplex PCR; TCRdb lists only in-frame clones, some missing. The data contain about 130,000 clones, roughly 93% of them singletons. The genes are TRBV9 and TRBJ2-7; the match to TRBD1 covers 8 bases. Material: peripheral blood, obtained on day 0 of AZD1222 vaccination. The receptor comes from an adult in good health. The CDR3 coding sequence is TGTGCCAGCAGCGTAGGCGGGACAGGTGCCTACGAGCAGTACTTC. It translates to CASSVGGTGAYEQYF. Filled out from reference TRBV9 and TRBJ2-7, the complete variable domain reads DSGVTQTPKHLITATGQRVTLRCSPRSGDLSVYWYQQSLDQGLQFLIQYYNGEERAKGNILERFSAQQFPDLHSELNLSSLELGDSALYFCASSVGGTGAYEQYFGPGTRLTVT.